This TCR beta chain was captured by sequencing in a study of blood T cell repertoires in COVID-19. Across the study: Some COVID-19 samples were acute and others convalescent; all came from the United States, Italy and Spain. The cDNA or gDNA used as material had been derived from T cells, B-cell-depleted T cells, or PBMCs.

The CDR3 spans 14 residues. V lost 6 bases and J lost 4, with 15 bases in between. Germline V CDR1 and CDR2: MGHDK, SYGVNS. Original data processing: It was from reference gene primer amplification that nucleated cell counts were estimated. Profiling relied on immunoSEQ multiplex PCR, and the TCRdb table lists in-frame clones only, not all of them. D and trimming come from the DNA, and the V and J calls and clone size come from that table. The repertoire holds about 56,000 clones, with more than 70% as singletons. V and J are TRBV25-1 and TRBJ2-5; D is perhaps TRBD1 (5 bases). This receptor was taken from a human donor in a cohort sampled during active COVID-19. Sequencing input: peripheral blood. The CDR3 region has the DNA TGTGCCAGCAGCCTCAGGGCGGTCAGAGAGACCCAGTACTTC. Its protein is CASSLRAVRETQYF.